These 9 T cell receptor beta chains were all obtained from the same sample, sequenced in a study of OX40 agonist ivuxolimab in advanced cancers. Using immunoSEQ multiplex PCR, the repertoire was profiled, and TCRdb retains in-frame clones only, with some absent. This table holds about 35,000 clones, around 85% found once. This material consisted of CD4+ or CD8+ T cells sorted from blood, taken in a trial of the OX40 agonist ivuxolimab. Source of these receptors: an adult with an advanced solid tumor such as melanoma, head and neck, liver or kidney cancer.

V is TRBV28 and J is TRBJ1-1; 7 bases map to TRBD1. CDR1 is MDHEN and CDR2 is SYDVKM in the germline V gene. The CDR3 length is 14 residues. The ends lost 5 bases at V and 3 bases at J; junction bases unmatched: 6. This CDR3 reads CASSPPGQYTEAFF. CDR3 sequence (DNA): TGTGCCAGCAGTCCCCCGGGACAGTACACTGAAGCTTTCTTT.

The chain employs TRBV7-2 and TRBJ2-3; 7 nucleotides match TRBD2. This CDR3 has 16 residues. Trimming took 4 bases from V and 3 from J; bases not matched to a gene: 10. Germline CDR1 is SGHTA and CDR2 is FQGNSA. The DNA of the CDR3 is TGTGCCAGCAGCTCTCCGGCGGGGGTTTGGACAGATACGCAGTATTTT. Residues: CASSSPAGVWTDTQYF.

The chain is built from TRBV30 and TRBJ1-1; D might be TRBD1 (5 bases). The CDR3 runs to 14 residues. The germline gives CDR1 GTSNPN, CDR2 SVGIG (reference sequence). Trimming removed 3 bases from V and 8 bases from J, with 19 bases in between. CDR3 in DNA: TGTGCCTGGAGCCCGAGGGTCAGGGATGGAGAAGCTTTCTTT. Its protein is CAWSPRVRDGEAFF.

The chain carries TRBV11-2 and TRBJ2-7; 8 nucleotides match TRBD1. This CDR3 comprises 15 residues. After removal of 5 bases from V and 3 bases from J, the junction contained 9 bases not matched to a gene. CDR1 and CDR2 from the germline V gene are SGHAT and FQNNGV. CDR3 residues: CASSPTTGAYYEQYF. CDR3 in DNA: TGTGCCAGCAGCCCTACGACAGGGGCCTACTACGAGCAGTACTTC.

Only one count was recorded for this clone. In nucleotides, the CDR3 is TGTGCCAGCAGCCCCTTTCCAAGGCGGGGAATATACGAGCAGTACTTC. Translation gives CASSPFPRRGIYEQYF. This chain joins TRBV28 and TRBJ2-7; perhaps TRBD2 as D (6 bases). The CDR3 has 16 residues. The V and J ends lost 6 bases and 4 bases respectively, with 22 bases between them. Germline values: CDR1 MDHEN, CDR2 SYDVKM.

The J gene is TRBJ2-3, the V gene TRBV10-3; D gene uncertain. V gave up 2 bases and J gave up 4 bases, with 13 bases separating them. Germline values: CDR1 ENHRY, CDR2 SYGVKD. The CDR3 runs to 15 residues. In DNA, the CDR3 is TGTGCCATCAGTGAGGACCCCAGCGACGCAGATACGCAGTATTTT. Residues: CAISEDPSDADTQYF.

This clone was recorded a few times. The V call is TRBV28, the J call TRBJ1-1; D might be TRBD1 (5 bases). The V gene lost 9 bases and the J gene lost 1 base, with 15 bases spanning the gap. Germline CDR1 reads MDHEN; CDR2 reads SYDVKM. The CDR3 is 14 amino acids. The CDR3 nucleotides read TGTGCCAGTTCTGTTACTACAGGGAACACTGAAGCTTTCTTT. Residues: CASSVTTGNTEAFF.

J is TRBJ1-1 and V is TRBV6-6; D not certain. Germline assignment: CDR1 MNHNY and CDR2 SVGAGI (reference sequence). The V and J ends lost 3 bases and 6 bases respectively, with 11 bases between them. This CDR3 is 13 amino acids long. The CDR3 bases are TGTGCCAGCAGTTATTCAGGCTATGCTGAAGCTTTCTTT. Protein: CASSYSGYAEAFF.

The chain combines TRBV10-3 with TRBJ1-5; TRBD1 matches 10 bases. With V trimmed by 5 bases and J by 6 bases, 13 bases remained unmatched. Germline values: CDR1 ENHRY, CDR2 SYGVKD. The CDR3 extends over 17 amino acids. The CDR3 DNA sequence: TGTGCCATCAGTCCCTCTTCTGACAGGGGGCGTCGTCAGCCCCAGCATTTT. Its protein is CAISPSSDRGRRQPQHF.